This T cell receptor (beta chain) was captured in a study of OX40 agonist ivuxolimab in advanced cancers. Study details: Those treated in dose escalation had hepatocellular carcinoma, melanoma, renal cell cancer or head and neck cancer.

Findings and caveats of the study: CD4+ and CD8+ T cells in blood underwent clonal expansion by week 6 at 0.1 to 3.0 mg/kg.

V was shortened by 6 bases and J by 3 bases, with 15 bases between the two germline ends. CDR1 is SNHLY and CDR2 is FYNNEI in the germline V gene. This CDR3 region has 14 residues. Drawing of blood for sampling happened at baseline, at cycle 4 day 1, and at cycle 7 day 1. The data were produced by immunoSEQ multiplex PCR, yet TCRdb's version contains in-frame clones alone and is incomplete. This table holds about 20,000 clones, around 85% found once. Turning to this clone: Antigen: not known.

The V gene is TRBV2, the J gene TRBJ2-7, with TRBD1 as a possible D gene (6 bases). The specimen was CD4+ or CD8+ T cells sorted from blood, collected in a trial of the OX40 agonist ivuxolimab. The origin of this receptor is an adult with an advanced solid tumor such as melanoma, head and neck, liver or kidney cancer. The CDR3 DNA follows: TGTGCCAGCAGAACGACAGGTACCGTCTACGAGCAGTACTTC. Residues: CASRTTGTVYEQYF. Full variable domain (remainder filled in from reference TRBV2 and TRBJ2-7): EPEVTQTPSHQVTQMGQEVILRCVPISNHLYFYWYRQILGQKVEFLVSFYNNEISEKSEIFDDQFSVERPDGSNFTLKIRSTKLEDSAMYFCASRTTGTVYEQYFGPGTRLTVT.